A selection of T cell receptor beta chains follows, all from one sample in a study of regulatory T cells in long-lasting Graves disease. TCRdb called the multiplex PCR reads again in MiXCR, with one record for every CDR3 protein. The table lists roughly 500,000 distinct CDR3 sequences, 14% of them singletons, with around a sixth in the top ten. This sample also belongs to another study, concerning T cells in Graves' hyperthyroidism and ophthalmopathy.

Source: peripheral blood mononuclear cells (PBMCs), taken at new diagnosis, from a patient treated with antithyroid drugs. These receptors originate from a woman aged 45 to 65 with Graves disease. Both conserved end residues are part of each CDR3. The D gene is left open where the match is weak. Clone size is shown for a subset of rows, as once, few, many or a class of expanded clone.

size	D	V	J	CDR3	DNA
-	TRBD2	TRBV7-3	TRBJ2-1	CASSTGLAGVNEQFF	TGTGCCAGCAGCACGGGACTAGCGGGAGTTAATGAGCAGTTCTTC
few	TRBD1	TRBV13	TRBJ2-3	CASSLDRGRTDTQYF	TGTGCCAGCAGCTTAGACAGGGGGAGGACAGATACGCAGTATTTT
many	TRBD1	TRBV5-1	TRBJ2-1	CASSVRDSHEQFF	TGCGCCAGCAGCGTAAGGGACAGCCATGAGCAGTTCTTC
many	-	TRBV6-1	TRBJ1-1	CASTLQGNTEAFF	TGTGCCAGCACCCTACAGGGGAACACTGAAGCTTTCTTT
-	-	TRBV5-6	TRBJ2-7	CASSREGEQYF	TGTGCCAGCAGCCGAGAGGGTGAGCAGTACTTC
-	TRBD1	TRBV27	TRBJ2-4	CASSFLGTGAKNIQYF	TGTGCCAGCAGTTTCCTGGGGACAGGGGCCAAAAACATTCAGTACTTC
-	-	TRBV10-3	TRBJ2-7	CATVGETSYEQYF	TGTGCCACCGTGGGCGAGACTTCCTACGAGCAGTACTTC
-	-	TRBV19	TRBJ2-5	CASSPGVDETQYF	TGTGCCAGTAGTCCGGGGGTGGATGAGACCCAGTACTTC
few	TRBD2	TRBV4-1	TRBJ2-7	CASSPGLAGGNEQYF	TGCGCCAGCAGCCCGGGACTAGCGGGAGGTAACGAGCAGTACTTC
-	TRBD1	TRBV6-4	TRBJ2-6	CASRDRAGANVLTF	TGTGCCAGCAGAGACAGGGCTGGGGCCAACGTCCTGACTTTC
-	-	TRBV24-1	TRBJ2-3	CATSSAQGDTDTQYF	TGTGCCACCAGCAGTGCCCAAGGGGACACAGATACGCAGTATTTT
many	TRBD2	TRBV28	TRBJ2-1	CASSSYWGSGSSYNEQFF	TGTGCCAGCAGTTCATATTGGGGAAGCGGGAGCTCCTACAATGAGCAGTTCTTC
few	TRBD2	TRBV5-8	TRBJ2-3	CASSTSGRALNTQYF	TGTGCCAGCAGCACTAGCGGGAGGGCCCTAAATACGCAGTATTTT
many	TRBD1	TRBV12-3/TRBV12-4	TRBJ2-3	CASSWTGPDTQYF	TGTGCCAGCAGTTGGACAGGGCCAGATACGCAGTATTTT
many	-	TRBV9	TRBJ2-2	CASSVQFGELFF	TGTGCCAGCAGCGTACAGTTCGGGGAGCTGTTTTTT
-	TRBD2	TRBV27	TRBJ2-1	CASSAGREYNEQFF	TGTGCCAGCAGTGCGGGGAGGGAGTACAATGAGCAGTTCTTC
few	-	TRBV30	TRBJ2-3	CAWTEGVADTQYF	TGTGCCTGGACTGAGGGTGTGGCAGATACGCAGTATTTT
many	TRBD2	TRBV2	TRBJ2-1	CASRETSGSVPNLF	TGTGCCAGCCGGGAAACTAGCGGGAGTGTGCCAAACCTATTC
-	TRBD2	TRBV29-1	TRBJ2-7	CSVESYAAGGPYEQYF	TGCAGCGTTGAATCTTACGCGGCGGGAGGGCCGTACGAGCAGTACTTC
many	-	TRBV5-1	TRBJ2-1	CASSFLGASDLRNEQFF	TGCGCCAGCAGCTTCCTTGGGGCGAGCGATCTGCGCAATGAGCAGTTCTTC
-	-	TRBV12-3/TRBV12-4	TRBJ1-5	CASSFSGFVSQPQHF	TGTGCCAGCAGTTTTTCAGGGTTTGTCAGTCAGCCCCAGCATTTT
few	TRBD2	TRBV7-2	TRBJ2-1	CASSLVPLSLAGGYNEQFF	TGTGCCAGCAGCTTAGTACCCCTATCGCTAGCGGGAGGATACAATGAGCAGTTCTTC
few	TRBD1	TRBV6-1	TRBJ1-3	CASLGQGFGNTIYF	TGTGCCAGCTTGGGACAGGGGTTTGGAAACACCATATATTTT
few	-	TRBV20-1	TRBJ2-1	CSAREVGQGYGEQFF	TGCAGTGCTAGAGAGGTGGGGCAGGGTTACGGTGAGCAGTTCTTC
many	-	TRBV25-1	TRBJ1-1	CASSDYSKNTEAFF	TGTGCCAGCAGTGACTACTCGAAGAACACTGAAGCTTTCTTT
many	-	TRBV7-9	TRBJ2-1	CASSPFPDNEQFF	TGTGCCAGCAGCCCCTTTCCGGACAATGAGCAGTTCTTC
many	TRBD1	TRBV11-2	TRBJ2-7	CASSYGTGRYEQYF	TGTGCCAGCAGCTACGGGACAGGGAGGTACGAGCAGTACTTC
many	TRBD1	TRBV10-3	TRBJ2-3	CAISDGTGADTQYF	TGTGCCATCAGTGATGGGACAGGGGCAGATACGCAGTATTTT
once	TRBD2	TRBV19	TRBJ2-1	CASQRTSGNEQFF	TGTGCCAGCCAGAGGACTAGCGGAAATGAGCAGTTCTTC
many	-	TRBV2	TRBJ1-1	CASSALGNTEAFF	TGTGCCAGCAGTGCTCTGGGGAACACTGAAGCTTTCTTT
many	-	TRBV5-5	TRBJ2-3	CASSLERGEWSTDTQYF	TGTGCCAGCAGCTTGGAGAGGGGGGAGTGGAGCACAGATACGCAGTATTTT
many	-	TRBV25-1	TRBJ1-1	CASSAQENTEAFF	TGTGCCAGCAGTGCTCAGGAGAACACTGAAGCTTTCTTT
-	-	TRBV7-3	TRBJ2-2	CASSARAGELFF	TGTGCCAGCAGCGCCAGGGCCGGGGAGCTGTTTTTT
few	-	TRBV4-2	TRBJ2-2	CASSLRHGGNTGELFF	TGTGCCAGCAGCCTACGACACGGAGGGAACACCGGGGAGCTGTTTTTT
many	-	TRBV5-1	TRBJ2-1	CASSWETGNEQFF	TGCGCCAGCAGCTGGGAGACTGGCAATGAGCAGTTCTTC
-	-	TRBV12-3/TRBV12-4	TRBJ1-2	CASSLMAGLEGSEYGYTF	TGTGCCAGCAGTTTAATGGCGGGATTAGAGGGGTCGGAGTATGGCTACACCTTC
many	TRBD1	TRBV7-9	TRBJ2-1	CASSSGTGNEQFF	TGTGCCAGCAGCTCAGGGACAGGCAATGAGCAGTTCTTC